These 17 T cell receptor beta chains originate from one sample sequenced in a study of blood T cell repertoires in COVID-19 (dated by TCRdb to 2018 to 2020). The library was generated by the immunoSEQ multiplex PCR assay. Drawn from immuneACCESS, this table holds only the in-frame rearrangements with V and J called that TCRdb kept. Clones are partly lost; checked studies trace under half to an unresolved V gene and leave the rest unexplained. Counted in this sample were about 260,000 clones; roughly four fifths of them appeared once. The biggest ten clones account for around 3.9% of the sample. The sequencing sample was made of PBMCs or T cells enriched from blood (not recorded which). The source is a young man with acute COVID-19.

This clone was counted only a few times. Other DNA sequences in this sample translate to the same CDR3. CDR3 DNA: TGCGCCAGCAGCTGGGGGGGCCAGGGCAATGAGCAGTTCTTC. Protein: CASSWGGQGNEQFF. V and J are TRBV5-1 and TRBJ2-1; D possibly corresponds to TRBD2 (7 bases). Germline V gives CDR1 SGHRS, CDR2 YFSETQ. This CDR3 spans 14 amino acids. V was trimmed by 3 bases and J by 6 bases, leaving 13 bases between them.

This chain connects TRBV7-8 to TRBJ2-7; D might be TRBD1 (6 bases). Germline V gene data show CDR1 as SGHVS and CDR2 as FQNEAQ. V was pared by 3 bases and J by 6 bases, with 18 bases between. The CDR3 length is 15 residues. The CDR3 DNA reads TGTGCCAGCAGCTTGCTTCCGGGACAACCTCTCGAGCAGTACGTC. Residues: CASSLLPGQPLEQYV.

The V and J genes are TRBV9 and TRBJ2-3; 10 nucleotides agree with TRBD1. V was pared by 3 bases and J by 5 bases, with 18 bases of the junction left unmatched. The CDR3 consists of 19 residues. CDR1 SGDLS and CDR2 YYNGEE come from the germline V gene. CDR3 DNA sequence: TGTGCCAGCAGCGACCCCGGTGGGACAGGGGAACCGAACCGAGATACGCAGTATTTT. This encodes CASSDPGGTGEPNRDTQYF.

The chain links TRBV9 to TRBJ1-2; TRBD1 matches at 8 bases. CDR1 is SGDLS and CDR2 is YYNGEE in the germline V gene. This CDR3 comprises 15 residues. The J segment lost 4 bases and the V segment lost 4 bases, leaving 9 bases of the junction unmatched. CDR3 loop: CASSLRTGKGYGYTF. The CDR3 bases are TGTGCCAGCAGCCTACGGACAGGGAAGGGCTATGGCTACACCTTC. Full variable domain (remainder filled in from reference TRBV9 and TRBJ1-2): DSGVTQTPKHLITATGQRVTLRCSPRSGDLSVYWYQQSLDQGLQFLIQYYNGEERAKGNILERFSAQQFPDLHSELNLSSLELGDSALYFCASSLRTGKGYGYTFGSGTRLTVV.

This clone was detected only once. The chain couples TRBV5-1 to TRBJ1-1; 7 bases agree with TRBD1. V shed 4 bases and J 11 bases; nucleotides not matched to a gene: 8. Germline V gene lookup returns CDR1 SGHRS and CDR2 YFSETQ. CDR3 length: 12 amino acids. The CDR3 loop is CASSSQGVGAFF. CDR3 sequence (DNA): TGCGCCAGCAGCAGTCAGGGGGTCGGGGCTTTCTTT.

This clone appeared once. The V and J genes are TRBV4-3 and TRBJ2-1; TRBD2 matches at 13 bases. CDR3 length: 16 amino acids. Germline-derived CDR1 and CDR2 are LGHNA and YSLEER. J lost 7 bases, V lost 0 bases, and 3 bases had no gene match. The CDR3 loop reads CASSQEWTSGSNEQFF. In DNA form, the CDR3 reads TGCGCCAGCAGCCAAGAGTGGACTAGCGGGAGTAATGAGCAGTTCTTC.

This rearrangement joins TRBV25-1 to TRBJ2-1; D uncertain. The CDR3 totals 14 residues. V was cut by 4 bases and J by 3 bases, with 10 bases left in between. Germline CDR1 and CDR2: MGHDK and SYGVNS. The CDR3 sequence: CASSVGVGYNEQFF. The CDR3 coding sequence is TGTGCCAGCAGTGTGGGCGTGGGCTACAATGAGCAGTTCTTC.

The V call is TRBV1, the J call TRBJ1-5; TRBD1, the table's D call, was not compared with the DNA. TRBV1 is listed as a pseudogene. This CDR3 has 19 amino acids. CDR3 bases: TGCACCAGCAGCCAAGGTCTCCGGGACAGGGGTATTAAGTACCAGCCCCAGCATTTT. It encodes CTSSQGLRDRGIKYQPQHF.

The rearrangement joins TRBV5-1 to TRBJ2-3; 13 bases line up with TRBD2. The V segment lost 0 bases and the J segment 3 bases; nucleotides outside the gene matches: 4. The germline V gene encodes CDR1 SGHRS and CDR2 YFSETQ. This CDR3 contains 17 residues. This chain's CDR3 is CASSLAGTSGATDTQYF. As DNA, the CDR3 is TGCGCCAGCAGCTTGGCCGGGACTAGCGGGGCGACAGATACGCAGTATTTT.

This clone was recorded only once. V usage is TRBV5-1 and J usage is TRBJ2-2; the match to TRBD1 covers 9 bases. Trimming took 4 bases from V and 5 from J; bases not matched to a gene: 6. Germline values: CDR1 SGHRS, CDR2 YFSETQ. The CDR3 spans 15 residues. The CDR3 region has the DNA TGCGCCAGCAGCGGGAAACAGGGGGCTACCGGGGAGCTGTTTTTT. It codes for CASSGKQGATGELFF.

The chain joins TRBV5-1 to TRBJ2-1; tentative D call: TRBD1 (6 bases). Germline values: CDR1 SGHRS, CDR2 YFSETQ. V shed 3 bases and J shed 8 bases, with 15 bases lying between them. The CDR3 spans 14 residues. The chain's CDR3 is CASSSIQGTYEQFF. In nucleotides, the CDR3 is TGCGCCAGCAGCTCTATACAGGGAACCTATGAGCAGTTCTTC.

This chain connects TRBV2 to TRBJ2-1, with 9 bases matching TRBD1. This CDR3 comprises 13 residues. V shed 7 bases and J 5 bases; nucleotides not matched to a gene: 3. Germline-derived CDR1 and CDR2 are SNHLY and FYNNEI. CDR3 nucleotides: TGTGCCAGCAAAACAGGGGGCCACAATGAGCAGTTCTTC. Translated, it gives CASKTGGHNEQFF.

The chain joins TRBV2 to TRBJ2-3, with D possibly TRBD2 on 6 matching bases. The CDR3 has 12 amino acids. V was cut by 6 bases and J by 11 bases, with 15 bases left in between. CDR1 and CDR2 from the germline V gene are SNHLY and FYNNEI. As DNA, the CDR3 is TGTGCCAGCAGCCAGGCCGGGGGAAAGCAGTATTTT. It codes for CASSQAGGKQYF.

As to this clone: The junction differs from germline at one of its ends, possibly a read error. The chain recombines TRBV5-1 with TRBJ2-1, with 11 bases fitting TRBD2. The CDR3 spans 17 residues. Per germline, CDR1 SGHRS and CDR2 YFSETQ. In nucleotides, the CDR3 is TGTGCCAGCAGTCCATACGCGCTAGCGGGAGGTAGCAATGAGCAGTTCTTC. Its protein product is CASSPYALAGGSNEQFF.

The rearrangement links TRBV20-1 to TRBJ1-1, with TRBD1 as a possible D gene (5 bases). V lost 3 bases and J 5 bases, leaving 16 bases between the germline ends. This CDR3 comprises 14 residues. Germline CDR1 is DFQATT and CDR2 is SNEGSKA (reference sequence). The CDR3 sequence: CSASSGGSVTEAFF. CDR3 bases: TGCAGTGCTAGTAGCGGGGGTAGCGTGACTGAAGCTTTCTTT.

The rearrangement uses TRBV5-1 and TRBJ2-1; 8 nucleotides match TRBD2. V trimming: 2 bases; J trimming: 4 bases; junction bases outside the gene matches: 2. CDR1 and CDR2 (germline): SGHRS, YFSETQ. The CDR3 runs 14 residues. In DNA form, the CDR3 reads TGCGCCAGCAGCTTTAGCGGGGTGTACAATGAGCAGTTCTTC. It is translated as CASSFSGVYNEQFF.

The chain recombines TRBV20-1 with TRBJ2-5; TRBD1 might be the D (5 bases). Trimming took 3 bases from V and 0 from J, leaving 8 bases between them. The CDR3 covers 13 residues. Germline values: CDR1 DFQATT, CDR2 SNEGSKA (reference sequence). The CDR3 here is CSASGANQETQYF. The CDR3 DNA reads TGCAGTGCTAGTGGGGCAAACCAAGAGACCCAGTACTTC.